The 29 T cell receptor beta chains below come from one sample, sequenced in a study of OX40 agonist ivuxolimab in advanced cancers. The assay was immunoSEQ multiplex PCR, and TCRdb's table has in-frame clones only and misses some. The table lists approximately 51,000 clones, over 75% of them singletons. The sample in question was CD4+ or CD8+ T cells sorted from blood, obtained in a trial of the OX40 agonist ivuxolimab. Receptors were obtained from an adult with an advanced solid tumor such as melanoma, head and neck, liver or kidney cancer.

The chain couples TRBV15 to TRBJ2-1; the D is unclear. CDR3 size: 12 residues. With 2 bases removed from V and 9 bases from J, the gap between germline ends came to 8 bases. Looked up from germline, CDR1 is LNHNV and CDR2 is YYDKDF (reference sequence). The CDR3 nucleotides are TGTGCCACCAGCAGATATGTGGCTGAGCAGTTCTTC. As protein: CATSRYVAEQFF.

The rearrangement links TRBV29-1 to TRBJ2-4; tentative D call: TRBD2 (6 bases). The length of the CDR3 is 16 residues. Germline V gene data show CDR1 as SQVTM and CDR2 as ANQGSEA. V was pared by 1 base and J by 0 bases, with 13 bases between. As DNA, the CDR3 is TGCAGCGTTGAAGCGGAGGGCAGTCTAGCCAAAAACATTCAGTACTTC. Amino acids: CSVEAEGSLAKNIQYF.

The J gene is TRBJ1-2, the V gene TRBV9, with 8 bases aligning to TRBD1. CDR1 and CDR2 from the germline V gene are SGDLS and YYNGEE. CDR3 size: 14 residues. V dropped 0 bases and J dropped 4; count of bases not matched to a gene: 2. The chain's CDR3 is CASSVGDRPYGYTF. As DNA, the CDR3 is TGTGCCAGCAGCGTAGGGGACAGGCCCTATGGCTACACCTTC.

The rearrangement joins TRBV4-1 to TRBJ2-4, with 9 positions matching TRBD2. V dropped 1 base and J dropped 8; count of bases not matched to a gene: 6. The CDR3 covers 15 residues. The germline gives CDR1 MGHRA, CDR2 YSYEKL. The CDR3 region is CASSQGAGGSDIQYF. In DNA form, the CDR3 reads TGCGCCAGCAGCCAAGGAGCGGGAGGATCAGACATTCAGTACTTC.

The chain is built from TRBV7-6 and TRBJ2-2; TRBD1 aligns across 8 bases. The CDR3 totals 17 residues. Germline-derived CDR1 and CDR2 are SGHVS and FNYEAQ. Trimming cost V 1 base and J 4 bases; bases outside gene matches: 8. The CDR3, as DNA: TGTGCCAGCAGCTTAGTTTCTGGACAGGGCGGCACCGGGGAGCTGTTTTTT. It encodes CASSLVSGQGGTGELFF.

The rearrangement links TRBV9 to TRBJ1-5; D is perhaps TRBD1 (5 bases). The CDR3 length is 15 residues. With 3 bases removed from V and 2 bases from J, the gap between germline ends came to 12 bases. Looked up from germline, CDR1 is SGDLS and CDR2 is YYNGEE. CDR3 in DNA: TGTGCCAGCAGCGCGGGCGGGGGGGGCAATCAGCCCCAGCATTTT. It yields the protein CASSAGGGGNQPQHF. The whole variable domain, remainder taken from reference TRBV9 and TRBJ1-5, is DSGVTQTPKHLITATGQRVTLRCSPRSGDLSVYWYQQSLDQGLQFLIQYYNGEERAKGNILERFSAQQFPDLHSELNLSSLELGDSALYFCASSAGGGGNQPQHFGDGTRLSIL.

The CDR3 coding sequence is TGTGCCAGCAGCGCCTCTATCGGGCAGCAGTATAGCAATCAGCCCCAGCATTTT. Its translation: CASSASIGQQYSNQPQHF. V and J are TRBV2 and TRBJ1-5; D is undetermined. The CDR3 loop spans 18 amino acids. Germline V gives CDR1 SNHLY, CDR2 FYNNEI. V shed 6 bases and J shed 0 bases, with 21 bases lying between them.

The V and J genes are TRBV5-1 and TRBJ1-2; the D gene is possibly TRBD1 (6 bases). Trimming left V 1 base short and J 0 bases short, with 10 bases between. The germline V gene encodes CDR1 SGHRS and CDR2 YFSETQ. CDR3 length equals 15 residues. The CDR3 nucleotides are TGCGCCAGCAGCTTGTGGACAGTAGCTAACTATGGCTACACCTTC. Its translation: CASSLWTVANYGYTF.

This clone was seen a handful of times. The chain couples TRBV19 to TRBJ1-1; tentative D call: TRBD1 (5 bases). CDR1 is LNHDA, CDR2 SQIVND, per germline (reference sequence). Trimming stripped 7 bases from V and 3 bases from J, with 12 bases between. The CDR3 covers 13 residues. The CDR3 loop is CASKRRRDTEAFF. CDR3 bases: TGTGCCAGTAAGAGGCGCAGGGACACTGAAGCTTTCTTT.

This rearrangement joins TRBV28 to TRBJ1-5; D is perhaps TRBD1 (6 bases). The CDR3 runs to 15 residues. In germline, CDR1 is MDHEN, CDR2 SYDVKM. Trimming stripped 2 bases from V and 5 bases from J, with 13 bases between. CDR3 residues: CASSLLGSGDQPQHF. The CDR3, as DNA: TGTGCCAGCAGTTTACTTGGGTCAGGGGATCAGCCCCAGCATTTT.

The CDR3: CASSVWALDGELFF. CDR3 nucleotide sequence: TGTGCCAGCAGCGTGTGGGCCCTTGACGGGGAGCTGTTTTTT. The chain links TRBV9 to TRBJ2-2; D call uncertain. CDR1 is SGDLS and CDR2 is YYNGEE in the germline V gene. Trimming took off 2 bases at V and 7 bases at J, with 12 bases between the two ends. CDR3 length equals 14 residues.

The V gene is TRBV11-3, the J gene TRBJ2-1; 12 nucleotides align to TRBD2. CDR1 and CDR2 from the germline V gene are SGHNT and YENEEA. The CDR3 length is 14 residues. Unmatched junction bases numbered 5, after V lost 4 bases and J lost 10 bases. CDR3 sequence (DNA): TGTGCCAGCAGCTACACTAGCGGGAGGAACGAGCAGTTCTTC. Protein sequence: CASSYTSGRNEQFF.

This clone was counted only a few times. This rearrangement joins TRBV18 to TRBJ2-3; unclear D gene. Trimming took 6 bases from V and 0 from J, leaving 7 bases between them. The V gene's germline CDR1 is KGHSH and CDR2 LQKENI. The CDR3 loop spans 13 amino acids. The CDR3 loop is CASSATSTDTQYF. The CDR3 DNA follows: TGTGCCAGCTCGGCCACTAGCACAGATACGCAGTATTTT.

This chain joins TRBV6-4 and TRBJ1-3; 8 nucleotides line up with TRBD1. J gave up 8 bases and V 3 bases, and 15 bases lay outside the gene matches. The CDR3 covers 17 residues. Germline CDR1 and CDR2: MRHNA and SNTAGT. CDR3 nucleotide sequence: TGTGCCAGCAGTGATCATAGTTGGACAGGGAGGCGATACACCATATATTTT. Residues: CASSDHSWTGRRYTIYF.

J is TRBJ2-3 and V is TRBV6-1, with D possibly being TRBD2 (5 bases). The germline V and J ends were trimmed by 11 bases and 1 base, with 19 bases remaining between them. The CDR3 is made up of 15 amino acids. The V gene's germline CDR1 is MNHNS and CDR2 SASEGT. The CDR3 DNA follows: TGTGCCTGCAACCCCTCCGGAGCGGGCACAGATACGCAGTATTTT. It encodes CACNPSGAGTDTQYF.

CDR3 bases: TGCGCCAGCAGCTTGCAGGGGTATGGCTACACCTTC. It translates to CASSLQGYGYTF. The chain carries TRBV5-1 and TRBJ1-2; tentative D call: TRBD1 (6 bases). From germline, CDR1 is SGHRS and CDR2 YFSETQ. Deletions cut 1 base from V and 5 bases from J, with 6 bases between. The CDR3 runs to 12 residues.

This chain joins TRBV2 and TRBJ1-1; 11 nucleotides match TRBD1. The CDR3 sequence is 13 residues long. Germline assignment: CDR1 SNHLY and CDR2 FYNNEI. V was clipped by 7 bases and J by 6 bases; unmatched bases: 4. The CDR3 reads CASMRTGGSEAFF. The CDR3 DNA sequence: TGTGCCAGCATGAGGACAGGGGGCTCTGAAGCTTTCTTT.

The J gene is TRBJ2-3, the V gene TRBV20-1; unclear D gene. The CDR3 runs to 11 residues. Per germline, CDR1 DFQATT and CDR2 SNEGSKA (reference sequence). Trimming removed 4 bases from V and 0 bases from J, with 2 bases in between. In DNA, the CDR3 is TGCAGTGCTATAAGCACAGATACGCAGTATTTT. It codes for CSAISTDTQYF.

DNA for the CDR3: TGTGCCAGCAGTTCACAGGGGAGGGGCTACACCTTC. Translating gives CASSSQGRGYTF. This sequence joins TRBV6-5 and TRBJ1-2, with 7 positions matching TRBD1. The CDR3 is 12 amino acids. Germline V gene data show CDR1 as MNHEY and CDR2 as SVGAGI. V dropped 4 bases and J dropped 8; count of bases not matched to a gene: 4.

The chain employs TRBV5-6 and TRBJ2-7, with 9 bases aligning to TRBD2. This CDR3 is built from 15 residues. The J segment lost 3 bases and the V segment lost 0 bases, leaving 4 bases of the junction unmatched. CDR1 is SGHDT and CDR2 is YYEEEE in the germline V gene. CDR3 loop: CASSLVAGDLYEQYF. The CDR3 bases are TGTGCCAGCAGCTTGGTAGCGGGAGATCTCTACGAGCAGTACTTC. The entire variable domain, with the rest obtained from reference TRBV5-6 and TRBJ2-7, is as follows: DAGVTQSPTHLIKTRGQQVTLRCSPKSGHDTVSWYQQALGQGPQFIFQYYEEEERQRGNFPDRFSGHQFPNYSSELNVNALLLGDSALYLCASSLVAGDLYEQYFGPGTRLTVT.

The V call is TRBV29-1, the J call TRBJ2-1; 7 nucleotides line up with TRBD2. The CDR3 contains 12 residues. The germline V gene encodes CDR1 SQVTM and CDR2 ANQGSEA. Germline trimming cut 4 bases from V and 5 bases from J; bases unmatched to any gene: 2. This CDR3 is CSVVLADNEQFF. CDR3 DNA sequence: TGCAGCGTTGTGCTAGCGGACAATGAGCAGTTCTTC.

This sequence joins TRBV11-2 and TRBJ1-1; D call uncertain. The V gene lost 1 base and the J gene lost 2 bases, with 2 bases spanning the gap. The CDR3 is 12 residues long. The V gene's germline CDR1 is SGHAT and CDR2 FQNNGV. This CDR3 is CASSLANTEAFF. In nucleotides, the CDR3 is TGTGCCAGCAGCTTAGCCAACACTGAAGCTTTCTTT. Combining the CDR3 with reference TRBV11-2 and TRBJ1-1 gives the whole variable domain EAGVAQSPRYKIIEKRQSVAFWCNPISGHATLYWYQQILGQGPKLLIQFQNNGVVDDSQLPKDRFSAERLKGVDSTLKIQPAKLEDSAVYLCASSLANTEAFFGQGTRLTVV.

This clone was counted only a few times. This sequence joins TRBV7-9 and TRBJ2-7; D unresolved. V dropped 2 bases and J dropped 4 bases, with 12 bases sitting between them. The V gene's germline CDR1 is SEHNR and CDR2 FQNEAQ (reference sequence). This CDR3 has 14 residues. This chain's CDR3 is CASSLSTRTYEQYF. The CDR3 DNA follows: TGTGCCAGCAGCTTATCTACCCGGACGTACGAGCAGTACTTC.

The chain combines TRBV11-2 with TRBJ2-7, with D perhaps TRBD1 or TRBD2 (5 bases each). Germline CDR1 and CDR2: SGHAT and FQNNGV. Trimming stripped 5 bases from V and 6 bases from J, with 11 bases between. The CDR3 is made up of 12 amino acids. CDR3 sequence: CASSLLRGEQYF. The CDR3 DNA sequence: TGTGCCAGCAGCCTTCTGAGGGGCGAGCAGTACTTC.

The V call is TRBV25-1, the J call TRBJ2-3; tentatively, D is TRBD1 (6 bases). The CDR3 spans 15 residues. Germline V gene lookup returns CDR1 MGHDK and CDR2 SYGVNS. V was pared by 3 bases and J by 4 bases, with 14 bases between. The CDR3 protein is CASSDTGSGADTQYF. In nucleotides, the CDR3 is TGTGCCAGCAGTGATACGGGGTCAGGGGCAGATACGCAGTATTTT.

The chain couples TRBV7-8 to TRBJ2-1, with TRBD1 as a possible D gene (6 bases). The V end was cut by 5 bases, the J end by 6 bases, with 14 bases between. This CDR3 is 14 amino acids long. Germline V CDR1 and CDR2: SGHVS, FQNEAQ. The CDR3 loop reads CASSPEQGLNEQFF. The DNA for the CDR3 is TGTGCCAGCAGCCCCGAACAGGGCCTCAATGAGCAGTTCTTC.

The rearrangement joins TRBV28 to TRBJ2-1, with 7 bases aligning to TRBD2. The germline V gene has CDR1 MDHEN and CDR2 SYDVKM. The J segment lost 6 bases and the V segment lost 2 bases, leaving 10 bases of the junction unmatched. The CDR3 sequence is 16 residues long. The CDR3 loop is CASSLLAVIPVNEQFF. In DNA form, the CDR3 reads TGTGCCAGCAGTTTACTAGCGGTCATCCCAGTCAATGAGCAGTTCTTC. Looking up the rest from reference TRBV28 and TRBJ2-1 gives the full variable domain: DVKVTQSSRYLVKRTGEKVFLECVQDMDHENMFWYRQDPGLGLRLIYFSYDVKMKEKGDIPEGYSVSREKKERFSLILESASTNQTSMYLCASSLLAVIPVNEQFFGPGTRLTVL.

V is TRBV10-1 and J is TRBJ2-1; TRBD1 matches 8 bases. CDR3 length equals 15 residues. J lost 2 bases, V lost 5 bases, and 5 bases had no gene match. CDR1 WNHNN and CDR2 SYGVQD come from the germline V gene (reference sequence). Here the CDR3 reads CASSPGQGTYNEQFF. CDR3 in DNA: TGCGCCAGCAGTCCCGGACAGGGAACCTACAATGAGCAGTTCTTC.

The rearrangement joins TRBV6-5 to TRBJ1-4; D is unclear. There are 13 residues in the CDR3. The V gene lost 4 bases and the J gene lost 8 bases, with 11 bases spanning the gap. Per the germline V gene, CDR1 is MNHEY and CDR2 is SVGAGI. The CDR3 sequence is CASSSPIGEKLFF. The DNA of the CDR3 is TGTGCCAGCAGTTCGCCAATAGGGGAAAAACTGTTTTTT.